This TCR beta chain was recorded in a study of T cell responses to AZD1222 COVID-19 vaccine. General study points: Just five to seven AZD1222 recipients tested seropositive at baseline. Unmutated variant regions are reportedly targeted by nearly half of spike-specific TCRs.

CDR1 and CDR2 from the germline V gene are SGHRS and YFSETQ. Trimming removed 4 bases from V and 6 bases from J; junction bases left unmatched: 10. This CDR3 region has 16 residues. Only in-frame clones appear in the TCRdb table, and some are missing; sequencing was by immunoSEQ multiplex PCR. The table records about 200,000 clones, 90% to 95% of them present only once. In the case of this clone: Its antigen is currently unknown.

The sequence was obtained from an adult who received the MenACWY meningococcal vaccine as a control. The chain combines TRBV5-1 with TRBJ2-3, with 11 bases matching TRBD1. The sample here was peripheral blood, taken 28 days after the second dose of the MenACWY control vaccine. The CDR3 bases are TGCGCCAGCAGCCCCTCCGGGACAGGGGGTTTTGATACGCAGTATTTT. Translated, it gives CASSPSGTGGFDTQYF.